This TCR beta chain was identified during a study of blood T cells in healthy people across ages. A second PCR, run for roughly 7 to 12 cycles, used a sample-barcoded 5' primer plus a J-beta primer mix. TCRdb independently ran MiXCR on the 5' RACE reads; one entry per CDR3 protein. The sample lists 850,000 to 1,100,000 distinct CDR3 sequences, 35% to 40% occurring once. Study observations and caveats: With naive T cell percentage, TCR beta diversity showed a strong correlation.

This CDR3 spans 16 amino acids. In germline, CDR1 is MGHDK, CDR2 SYGVNS. V gave up 4 bases and J gave up 6 bases; unmatched junction bases: 14. Concerning this clonotype itself: Its target is unknown.

The sample comprised blood. The receptor was derived from a man in his late teens or twenties in good health. This rearrangement joins TRBV25-1 to TRBJ2-7; 8 nucleotides align to TRBD1. In nucleotides, the CDR3 is TGTGCCAGCAGTGTACTCGCCACAGGGGGTAAGATCGAGCAGTACTTC. Protein sequence: CASSVLATGGKIEQYF.